These 6 T cell receptor beta chains were all obtained from the same sample, sequenced in a study of immune evolution from preneoplasia to lung adenocarcinoma. Here immunoSEQ multiplex PCR was the method, and the copy in TCRdb shows in-frame clones only, minus some. The sample has over 6,500 clones, over 75% seen once; the top ten hold more than 2%. Sequenced sample: FFPE minimally invasive lung adenocarcinoma tissue. Receptor source: an older person with lung adenocarcinoma.

This chain uses TRBV5-1 with TRBJ2-2; 11 bases align to TRBD1. This CDR3 is 16 amino acids long. CDR1 SGHRS and CDR2 YFSETQ come from the germline V gene. V lost 4 bases and J lost 5; bases outside the gene matches: 7. The CDR3 sequence: CASSRLGQGETGELFF. In nucleotides, the CDR3 is TGCGCCAGCAGCAGACTGGGACAGGGGGAAACCGGGGAGCTGTTTTTT.

Comments on this clone: In the same sample, other DNA sequences code for this CDR3. The chain carries TRBV2 and TRBJ1-1; no definite D call. Germline V CDR1 and CDR2: SNHLY, FYNNEI. CDR3 size: 13 residues. Between the trimmed V and J ends, which lost 4 bases and 0 bases, there was a span of 6 bases. The CDR3 protein is CASSVGLNTEAFF. The CDR3 bases are TGTGCCAGCAGTGTCGGTTTGAACACTGAAGCTTTCTTT. Using reference TRBV2 and TRBJ1-1 for the parts outside the CDR3, the full variable domain is EPEVTQTPSHQVTQMGQEVILRCVPISNHLYFYWYRQILGQKVEFLVSFYNNEISEKSEIFDDQFSVERPDGSNFTLKIRSTKLEDSAMYFCASSVGLNTEAFFGQGTRLTVV.

This chain's CDR3 is CASSVKPGNTIYF. CDR3 sequence (DNA): TGTGCCAGCAGCGTAAAACCTGGAAACACCATATATTTT. The V call is TRBV9, the J call TRBJ1-3; no firm D call. V lost 1 base, J lost 2 bases, and 4 bases lay in between. CDR3 length: 13 residues. Per the germline V gene, CDR1 is SGDLS and CDR2 is YYNGEE.

This rearrangement joins TRBV2 to TRBJ2-2; 7 bases fit TRBD1. The CDR3 has 16 amino acids. Unmatched junction bases numbered 9, after V lost 8 bases and J lost 0 bases. The germline V gene encodes CDR1 SNHLY and CDR2 FYNNEI. The chain's CDR3 is CASLPGGTSNTGELFF. Written as DNA, the CDR3 is TGTGCCAGCCTACCAGGGGGAACCTCGAACACCGGGGAGCTGTTTTTT.

This clone was picked up one time. The CDR3 region is CASFKGGSSGANVLTF. The CDR3 DNA is TGCGCCAGCTTTAAGGGGGGTAGCTCTGGGGCCAACGTCCTGACTTTC. V usage is TRBV5-1 and J usage is TRBJ2-6; D is tentatively TRBD1 or TRBD2 (6 bases each). With 7 bases removed from V and 0 bases from J, the gap between germline ends came to 14 bases. Per germline, CDR1 SGHRS and CDR2 YFSETQ. The CDR3 has 16 amino acids.

This chain uses TRBV27 with TRBJ2-1, with 7 bases that match TRBD2. Trimming removed 6 bases from V and 6 bases from J; junction bases left unmatched: 5. CDR1 MNHEY and CDR2 SMNVEV come from the germline V gene (reference sequence). This CDR3 comprises 13 residues. The CDR3 DNA follows: TGTGCCAGCAGGCGGGAGAAGGGCAATGAGCAGTTCTTC. Protein: CASRREKGNEQFF.